The clone carrying this TCR beta chain was detected once. One Seattle source followed patients from active infection through their disease course. This sample is part of a study of blood T cell repertoires in COVID-19. Overall study: There were acute and convalescent COVID-19 samples, and they came from the United States, Italy and Spain. The cDNA or gDNA used as material had been derived from T cells, B-cell-depleted T cells, or PBMCs.

V was clipped by 7 bases and J by 2 bases, with 12 bases between them. In germline, CDR1 is LNHNV, CDR2 YYDKDF (reference sequence). CDR3 length equals 14 residues. Sequenced by immunoSEQ multiplex PCR; TCRdb stores in-frame clones only, minus some. The sample carries over 400,000 clones, around 90% recorded once. The material sequenced was peripheral blood. The rearrangement joins TRBV15 to TRBJ1-5, with D possibly TRBD1 on 5 matching bases. This TCR was recovered from a woman aged 50 to 60 with COVID-19, enrolled during active disease. CDR3 sequence reads: CATTPGGGNQPQHF. CDR3 coding DNA: TGTGCCACCACACCCGGGGGTGGCAATCAGCCCCAGCATTTT.